The clone carrying this T cell receptor (beta chain) was detected many times. The antigen is not known. CDR1 is SGDLS and CDR2 is YYNGEE in the germline V gene. V lost 2 bases to trimming and J lost 4 bases; unmatched junction nucleotides: 2. This CDR3 has 15 amino acids. The data derive from a study of beta chain features in type 1 diabetes. Across the whole study: Cell yields, gender and age were similar in healthy donors and patients.

Expressed TCRB transcripts were sequenced because the entire RNA isolate underwent reverse transcription. Repertoires were generated with immunoSEQ multiplex PCR, while TCRdb's copy carries only in-frame clones and drops some. The sample holds about 140,000 clones, less than 9% seen once. Study conclusions and caveats: Shorter TCRB CDR3s, moderately but significantly so, marked every one of the four CD4+ subsets in Type 1 diabetes patients. VDJ junctions from patients with type 1 diabetes contained fewer insertions and more deletions. For TCRB rearrangement, an influence of HLA type remained unresolved here.

Material for sequencing was central memory CD4+ T cells from blood. The chain employs TRBV9 and TRBJ2-2; 10 bases align to TRBD1. This clonotype originated in a woman aged 25 to 39 in good health. CDR3 sequence reads: CASSVGQGLTGELFF. The CDR3, as DNA: TGTGCCAGCAGCGTGGGACAGGGGCTCACCGGGGAGCTGTTTTTT.